This record covers a single TCR beta chain. Sequencing was performed with immunoSEQ multiplex PCR; in TCRdb, only in-frame clones are kept and a portion is missing. This table holds about 1.5 million clones, 98% found once. This specimen comes from a study of shared clonotypes between healthy human individuals. For the study at large: There were three CD4 naive, three CD4 memory, two CD8 naive and one CD8 memory plates per donor.

CDR1 and CDR2 (germline): SGHRS, YFSETQ. The V and J ends lost 2 bases and 9 bases, in that order; junction bases with no gene match: 17. The CDR3 is 17 residues long. The sequenced material came from naive CD4+ T cells sorted from blood. Subset of the sample: CD45RA+ positively selected. This chain uses TRBV5-1 with TRBJ2-1, with TRBD2 matching 7 bases. This TCR was recovered from a man younger than 40 in good health. The CDR3: CASSFLGTISPQSEQFF. CDR3 in DNA: TGCGCCAGCAGCTTCCTTGGGACTATCAGTCCGCAGAGTGAGCAGTTCTTC.